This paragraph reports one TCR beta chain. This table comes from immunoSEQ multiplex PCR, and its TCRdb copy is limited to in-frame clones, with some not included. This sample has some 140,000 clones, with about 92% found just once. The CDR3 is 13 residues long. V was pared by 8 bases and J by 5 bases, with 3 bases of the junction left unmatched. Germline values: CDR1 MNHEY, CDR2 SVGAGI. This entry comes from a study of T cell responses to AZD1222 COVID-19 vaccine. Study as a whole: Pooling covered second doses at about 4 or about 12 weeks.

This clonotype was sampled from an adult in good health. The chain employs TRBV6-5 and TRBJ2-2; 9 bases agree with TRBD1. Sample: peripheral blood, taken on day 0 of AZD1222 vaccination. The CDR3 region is CASHRGRTGELFF. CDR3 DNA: TGTGCCAGCCACAGGGGGCGGACCGGGGAGCTGTTTTTT.